Below are 31 T cell receptor beta chains sequenced from a single sample in a study of shared clonotypes between healthy human individuals. Only in-frame clones appear in the TCRdb table, and some are missing; sequencing was by immunoSEQ multiplex PCR. The sample yields fewer than 600,000 clones, approximately 80% seen once. The sample was PBMCs. Receptors were obtained from a middle-aged woman in good health. Some clones in this sample may be carry-over from other donors' samples.

Note on this clone: The sample carries other DNA sequences with the same CDR3. The chain links TRBV10-3 to TRBJ2-5, with D possibly TRBD2 on 5 matching bases. The CDR3 spans 13 residues. V gave up 6 bases and J gave up 1 base, with 9 bases separating them. Germline V gene sequence: CDR1 ENHRY, CDR2 SYGVKD. The CDR3 is CAISRGGQETQYF. The CDR3 nucleotides are TGTGCCATCAGCCGGGGTGGCCAAGAGACCCAGTACTTC.

The rearrangement joins TRBV4-3 to TRBJ1-2, with 7 positions matching TRBD1. V was clipped by 2 bases and J by 2 bases; unmatched bases: 5. Germline-derived CDR1 and CDR2 are LGHNA and YSLEER. The CDR3 runs to 15 residues. CDR3 sequence: CASSQYQGVNYGYTF. The DNA for the CDR3 is TGCGCCAGCAGCCAATACCAGGGGGTCAACTATGGCTACACCTTC.

This clone was counted a few times. This rearrangement joins TRBV10-3 to TRBJ1-1; 7 bases are shared with TRBD1. Germline lookup yields CDR1 ENHRY and CDR2 SYGVKD. CDR3 size: 13 residues. Trimming took 6 bases from V and 7 from J; bases not matched to a gene: 8. CDR3 region: CAIRRDRSYEAFF. Written as DNA, the CDR3 is TGTGCCATCAGGCGGGACAGATCCTATGAAGCTTTCTTT.

About this clone itself: One end of the junction fails to match germline, which may point to a read error. The CDR3 spells CVSSGDPGGEQFF. As DNA, the CDR3 is TGTGTCAGCAGCGGGGACCCGGGCGGTGAGCAGTTCTTC. This sequence joins TRBV9 and TRBJ2-1, with 7 positions matching TRBD2. The CDR3 sequence is 13 residues long. Germline values: CDR1 SGDLS, CDR2 YYNGEE.

This chain joins TRBV30 and TRBJ2-7; possible D gene TRBD2, 6 bases. Germline loops: CDR1 GTSNPN, CDR2 SVGIG (reference sequence). The CDR3 consists of 15 residues. Trimming left V 2 bases short and J 4 bases short, with 18 bases between. The DNA of the CDR3 is TGTGCCTGGAGTCTGGCCCGGGACTCCTCGTACGAGCAGTACTTC. Its protein product is CAWSLARDSSYEQYF. The complete variable domain, with remaining parts taken from reference TRBV30 and TRBJ2-7, reads SQTIHQWPATLVQPVGSPLSLECTVEGTSNPNLYWYRQAAGRGLQLLFYSVGIGQISSEVPQNLSASRPQDRQFILSSKKLLLSDSGFYLCAWSLARDSSYEQYFGPGTRLTVT.

J is TRBJ2-7 and V is TRBV6-1, with 9 bases fitting TRBD2. Per the germline V gene, CDR1 is MNHNS and CDR2 is SASEGT. This CDR3 contains 15 residues. After removal of 3 bases from V and 3 bases from J, the junction contained 6 bases not matched to a gene. The CDR3 spells CASSEMTSGYYEQYF. CDR3 DNA sequence: TGTGCCAGCAGTGAGATGACTAGCGGATACTACGAGCAGTACTTC.

The V call is TRBV5-1, the J call TRBJ1-1; TRBD1 is a possible D gene (5 bases). Germline V gene lookup returns CDR1 SGHRS and CDR2 YFSETQ. The V end was cut by 1 base, the J end by 0 bases, with 7 bases between. CDR3 length: 14 residues. The CDR3 is CASSLRGVNTEAFF. The CDR3 DNA reads TGCGCCAGCAGCTTGAGGGGAGTGAACACTGAAGCTTTCTTT.

The sample holds one count of this clone. A much larger clone differs from this one at a single base, so this may be a read error. The chain joins TRBV29-1 to TRBJ2-4, with D perhaps matching TRBD1 or TRBD2 (5 bases each). The length of the CDR3 is 12 residues. The germline gives CDR1 SQVTM, CDR2 ANQGSEA. This CDR3 is CSGGSGKSIRYF. CDR3 DNA: TGCAGCGGGGGGAGTGGCAAAAGCATTCGGTACTTC.

The chain carries TRBV11-2 and TRBJ1-4, with D perhaps TRBD1 (6 bases). The V end was cut by 5 bases, the J end by 7 bases, with 17 bases between. From germline, CDR1 is SGHAT and CDR2 FQNNGV. CDR3 length: 15 amino acids. CDR3 amino acids: CASSPRARTAEKLFF. The CDR3 bases are TGTGCCAGCAGCCCGCGCGCAAGGACAGCTGAAAAACTGTTTTTT.

This chain links TRBV11-2 with TRBJ2-5; D is unclear. The germline V gene has CDR1 SGHAT and CDR2 FQNNGV. The CDR3 contains 14 residues. V lost 1 base to trimming and J lost 3 bases, with 9 bases between them. CDR3 coding DNA: TGTGCCAGCAGCTTAGGGCCGGTAAAAGAGACCCAGTACTTC. Residues: CASSLGPVKETQYF.

The gene calls are TRBV5-1 and TRBJ1-2; D remains unclear. CDR1 and CDR2 (germline): SGHRS, YFSETQ. V lost 4 bases, J lost 4 bases, and 8 bases lay in between. The CDR3 has 12 residues. The DNA for the CDR3 is TGCGCCAGCAGCGACCGGGCCTATGGCTACACCTTC. As protein: CASSDRAYGYTF.

The chain joins TRBV5-1 to TRBJ2-1, with D possibly being TRBD1 or TRBD2 (5 bases each). From germline, CDR1 is SGHRS and CDR2 YFSETQ. CDR3 length equals 15 residues. Trimming stripped 2 bases from V and 5 bases from J, with 14 bases between. This CDR3 is CASSFDSGRHNEQFF. The CDR3 coding sequence is TGCGCCAGCAGCTTTGACTCGGGACGCCACAATGAGCAGTTCTTC.

The chain links TRBV7-6 to TRBJ2-1; TRBD2 agrees at 9 bases. The germline gives CDR1 SGHVS, CDR2 FNYEAQ. V was clipped by 5 bases and J by 6 bases; unmatched bases: 5. This CDR3 has 14 residues. The CDR3 DNA reads TGTGCCAGCAGCCCGTGGACTAGCGCCAATGAGCAGTTCTTC. It specifies CASSPWTSANEQFF.

This clone was observed a few times. It is likely a read error: a sequence one base away is far more abundant. The chain joins TRBV9 to TRBJ2-5; the D gene is possibly TRBD1 (5 bases). The length of the CDR3 is 14 residues. Germline CDR1 SGDLS, CDR2 YYNGEE. Here the CDR3 DNA reads TGTGCCTGCAGCGTCGACAGAACCCAAGAGACCCAGTACTTC. Amino acids: CACSVDRTQETQYF.

The V call is TRBV9, the J call TRBJ1-4; D possibly corresponds to TRBD1 (5 bases). Trimming cost V 0 bases and J 8 bases, with 11 bases left between them. From germline, CDR1 is SGDLS and CDR2 YYNGEE. The CDR3 covers 14 residues. CDR3 sequence (DNA): TGTGCCAGCAGCGTAGACCGGGGGAAGGAAAAACTGTTTTTT. This sequence encodes CASSVDRGKEKLFF.

The rearrangement uses TRBV29-1 and TRBJ2-5; D is unclear. The length of the CDR3 is 15 residues. V was trimmed by 4 bases and J by 5 bases, leaving 20 bases between them. Germline-derived CDR1 and CDR2 are SQVTM and ANQGSEA. As DNA, the CDR3 is TGCAGCGTTGTCGGGTCTTCTAAAATTCGGGAGACCCAGTACTTC. Protein sequence: CSVVGSSKIRETQYF. The full variable domain, with the rest looked up from reference TRBV29-1 and TRBJ2-5, is SAVISQKPSRDICQRGTSLTIQCQVDSQVTMMFWYRQQPGQSLTLIATANQGSEATYESGFVIDKFPISRPNLTFSTLTVSNMSPEDSSIYLCSVVGSSKIRETQYFGPGTRLLVL.

The rearrangement links TRBV7-2 to TRBJ2-5; weak D call: TRBD2 (6 bases). The assigned J gene may be wrong: the sequence end matches TRBJ2-7 better. The CDR3 consists of 15 residues. The germline V gene has CDR1 SGHTA and CDR2 FQGNSA. The DNA of the CDR3 is TGTGCCAGCAGCTCAGAGGGACTCGGAGCCTACGAGCAGTACTTC. Its protein is CASSSEGLGAYEQYF.

The V call is TRBV7-3, the J call TRBJ2-3; no clear D gene. V lost 2 bases, J lost 8 bases, and 11 bases lay in between. Germline CDR1 reads SGHTA; CDR2 reads FQGTGA. The CDR3 has 13 residues. This chain's CDR3 is CASSLATTGTQYF. In nucleotides, the CDR3 is TGTGCCAGCAGCTTAGCCACCACGGGTACGCAGTATTTT.

This rearrangement joins TRBV6-1 to TRBJ1-4; D call uncertain. The CDR3 spans 16 residues. Germline assignment: CDR1 MNHNS and CDR2 SASEGT. Deletions cut 2 bases from V and 2 bases from J, with 12 bases between. CDR3 nucleotides: TGTGCCAGCAGTGAACGGGTAGTCGGGACTAATGAAAAACTGTTTTTT. Residues: CASSERVVGTNEKLFF.

This clone was seen only a few times. The chain couples TRBV30 to TRBJ2-7; either TRBD1 or TRBD2 may supply D (5 bases each). The CDR3 sequence is 13 residues long. The V end lost 2 bases, the J end lost 3 bases, and 11 bases lay between the germline ends. Germline V gene lookup returns CDR1 GTSNPN and CDR2 SVGIG (reference sequence). CDR3 residues: CAWSLGTVYEQYF. For the CDR3, the DNA is TGTGCCTGGAGTTTAGGGACCGTCTACGAGCAGTACTTC.

V usage is TRBV6-5 and J usage is TRBJ2-2; D unclear. The CDR3 has 14 residues. In germline, CDR1 is MNHEY, CDR2 SVGAGI. Trimming pared 3 bases from V and 4 bases from J, leaving 9 bases between. The chain's CDR3 is CASSYLRVTGELFF. In nucleotides, the CDR3 is TGTGCCAGCAGTTATCTAAGGGTCACCGGGGAGCTGTTTTTT.

Comments on this clone: A much larger clone lies a single base off, so this may be a read error. Within the sample, other DNA sequences also encode this same CDR3. The gene calls are TRBV28 and TRBJ2-7; D gene ambiguous. Germline lookup yields CDR1 MDHEN and CDR2 SYDVKM. CDR3 size: 11 residues. Deletions cut 6 bases from V and 3 bases from J, with 6 bases between. CDR3 in amino acids: CASSFFYEQYF. The DNA of the CDR3 is TGTGCCAGCAGCTTCTTCTACGAGCAGTACTTC.

This chain joins TRBV2 and TRBJ2-7; D uncertain. This CDR3 comprises 14 residues. Trimming pared 4 bases from V and 4 bases from J, leaving 14 bases between. Germline CDR1 and CDR2: SNHLY and FYNNEI. The chain's CDR3 is CASSADKGYYEQYF. The CDR3 nucleotides read TGTGCCAGCAGTGCCGACAAAGGATATTACGAGCAGTACTTC.

The chain employs TRBV7-4 and TRBJ2-7; 7 bases fit TRBD1. The trim removed 5 bases at V and 3 bases at J, leaving 10 bases unmatched. Germline V gives CDR1 SGHVT, CDR2 SQSDAQ. This CDR3 is built from 15 residues. CDR3 bases: TGTGCCAGCAGCCCCGACGGAGGACAGGACTACGAGCAGTACTTC. This sequence encodes CASSPDGGQDYEQYF.

This clone was picked up one time. V gene TRBV9 combines with J gene TRBJ2-2; TRBD2 aligns across 11 bases. The CDR3 length is 16 residues. V dropped 0 bases and J dropped 4; count of bases not matched to a gene: 2. Germline assignment: CDR1 SGDLS and CDR2 YYNGEE. The CDR3 region has the DNA TGTGCCAGCAGCGTAGGGCTAGCGGGAGGCACCGGGGAGCTGTTTTTT. Its protein product is CASSVGLAGGTGELFF.

This clone was counted only a few times. The rearrangement uses TRBV10-3 and TRBJ1-2; TRBD1 is a possible D gene (5 bases). Trimming left V 8 bases short and J 3 bases short, with 13 bases between. The CDR3 has 13 amino acids. Germline V gene lookup returns CDR1 ENHRY and CDR2 SYGVKD. The CDR3 here is CAIGALRDYGYTF. For the CDR3, the DNA is TGTGCCATCGGGGCCCTTCGAGACTATGGCTACACCTTC.

About this clone itself: This likely came from a read error, as a far larger clone is one base away. The chain uses TRBV12-2 and TRBJ2-7; the D call in the table, TRBD2, was not verified against the DNA. TRBV12-2 is tagged as a pseudogene. The CDR3 consists of 13 residues. CDR3 in DNA: TGTGCAAGGCCCGGGAAGAGCTCCTACGAGCAGTGCTTC. Protein sequence: CARPGKSSYEQCF.

Notes on this clone: This may arise from a read error, as a much more abundant clone is one base away. The chain is built from TRBV5-1 and TRBJ2-3, with 9 bases identical to TRBD2. Germline CDR1 is SGHRS and CDR2 is YFSETQ. Losses at the gene ends were 4 bases for V and 10 bases for J; bases not matched to a gene: 16. This CDR3 has 16 amino acids. CDR3 coding DNA: TGCGCCAGCAGCCCTGCGGCGGGAGGGCTCTTGGATGCGCAGTATTTT. Translating gives CASSPAAGGLLDAQYF.

J is TRBJ2-5 and V is TRBV5-1; TRBD2 aligns across 12 bases. The J call is doubtful: the DNA matches TRBJ2-7 better. The CDR3 has 17 amino acids. Per the germline V gene, CDR1 is SGHRS and CDR2 is YFSETQ. The DNA for the CDR3 is TGCGCCAGCAGCTTGACTAGCGGGGGGTTCAGCTCCTACGAGCAGTACTTC. Protein: CASSLTSGGFSSYEQYF.

This clone was observed a single time. The CDR3 sequence: CASRGPLNEQFF. The CDR3 DNA reads as TGTGCCAGCAGAGGACCGTTGAATGAGCAGTTCTTC. The chain employs TRBV6-4 and TRBJ2-1, with no clear D. Trimming stripped 6 bases from V and 7 bases from J, with 10 bases between. CDR1 and CDR2 (germline): MRHNA, SNTAGT. CDR3 size: 12 residues.

The chain uses TRBV4-2 and TRBJ2-7, with D possibly being TRBD1 or TRBD2 (5 bases each). Germline V lookup: CDR1 LGHNA, CDR2 YNFKEQ. The ends were cut back, 4 bases at V and 3 bases at J, with 16 bases in the middle. This CDR3 contains 15 residues. The CDR3 DNA sequence: TGTGCCAGCAGCCCCCACCGGGGCCTCAGCTACGAGCAGTACTTC. Protein: CASSPHRGLSYEQYF.